The clone carrying this T cell receptor beta chain was seen at least ten times. These data are taken from a study of spatial heterogeneity in lung cancer. Trimming removed 0 bases from V and 5 bases from J; junction bases left unmatched: 9. Germline assignment: CDR1 DFQATT and CDR2 SNEGSKA (reference sequence). This CDR3 is 15 amino acids long. TCRdb called the 5' RACE reads again in MiXCR, with one record for every CDR3 protein. This repertoire shows tens of thousands of distinct CDR3 sequences, about an eighth found once; its top ten account for approximately 7.2%. Time point here: sample taken at primary tumor resection. Sequencing covered unsorted whole RNA taken from tumor, nontumor lung or frozen PBMC.

This clonotype originated in a male donor with early-stage non-small cell lung cancer. The rearrangement joins TRBV20-1 to TRBJ2-7; 8 bases line up with TRBD1. The specimen was PBMCs, collected at surgery. CDR3 sequence reads: CSARDPGQGADEQYF. The CDR3 DNA reads as TGCAGTGCTAGAGACCCTGGACAGGGAGCGGACGAGCAGTACTTC.